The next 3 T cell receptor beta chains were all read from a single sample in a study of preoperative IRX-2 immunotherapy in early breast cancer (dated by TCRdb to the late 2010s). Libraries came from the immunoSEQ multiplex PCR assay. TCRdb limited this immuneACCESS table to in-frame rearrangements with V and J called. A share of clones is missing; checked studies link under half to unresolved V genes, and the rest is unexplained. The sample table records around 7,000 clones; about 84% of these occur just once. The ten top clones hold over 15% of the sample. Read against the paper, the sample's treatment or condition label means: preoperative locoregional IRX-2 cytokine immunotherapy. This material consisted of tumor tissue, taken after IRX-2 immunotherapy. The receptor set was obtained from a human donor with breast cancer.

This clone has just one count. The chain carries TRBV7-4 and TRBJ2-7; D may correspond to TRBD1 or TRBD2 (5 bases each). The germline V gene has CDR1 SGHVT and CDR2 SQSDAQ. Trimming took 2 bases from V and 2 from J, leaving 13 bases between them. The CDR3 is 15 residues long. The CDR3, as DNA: TGTGCCAGCAGCTTACAGACGGGGACCGCCTACGAGCAGTACTTC. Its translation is CASSLQTGTAYEQYF.

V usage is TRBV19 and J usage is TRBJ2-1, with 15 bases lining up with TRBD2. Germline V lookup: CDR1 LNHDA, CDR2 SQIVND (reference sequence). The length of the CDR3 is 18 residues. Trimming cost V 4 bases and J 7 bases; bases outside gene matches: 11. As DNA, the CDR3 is TGTGCCAGTAGTAAATACGGGACTAGCGGGGGGATCGCTAATGAGCAGTTCTTC. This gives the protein CASSKYGTSGGIANEQFF.

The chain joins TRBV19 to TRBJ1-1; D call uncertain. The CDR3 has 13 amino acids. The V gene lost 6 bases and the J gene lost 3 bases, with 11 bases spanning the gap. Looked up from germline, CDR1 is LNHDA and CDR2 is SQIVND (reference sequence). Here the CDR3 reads CASRGSLYTEAFF. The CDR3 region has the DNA TGTGCCAGTAGGGGCTCCTTATACACTGAAGCTTTCTTT. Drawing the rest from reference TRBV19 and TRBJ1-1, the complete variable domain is DGGITQSPKYLFRKEGQNVTLSCEQNLNHDAMYWYRQDPGQGLRLIYYSQIVNDFQKGDIAEGYSVSREKKESFPLTVTSAQKNPTAFYLCASRGSLYTEAFFGQGTRLTVV.